The rows below give T cell receptor beta chains drawn from one sample of a study of spatial heterogeneity in lung cancer. MiXCR, applied by TCRdb to the 5' RACE reads, yields one record per CDR3 protein. The sample includes 50,000 to 65,000 distinct CDR3 sequences, 7.5% to 9% of them seen just once. The sample in question was PBMCs, obtained at surgery. The receptors were gathered from a female donor with early-stage non-small cell lung cancer. The CDR3 runs from the conserved cysteine through the conserved F or W. The order of the fields is clone size, D gene, V gene, J gene, CDR3 protein, CDR3 DNA. The D gene is left open where the match is weak. Where a row states a size, it is once, few, many or the class of an expanded clone; other rows omit it.

many	NA	TRBV4-2	TRBJ1-4	CASSQDPWGVGEKLFF	TGTGCCAGCAGCCAAGATCCCTGGGGGGTCGGCGAAAAACTGTTTTTT
NA	TRBD1	TRBV6-1	TRBJ2-7	CASSARQGPYEQYF	TGTGCCAGCAGTGCTCGACAGGGACCCTACGAGCAGTACTTC
few	NA	TRBV25-1	TRBJ2-7	CASSGDPLYEQYF	TGTGCCAGCAGTGGAGACCCCCTCTACGAGCAGTACTTC
few	TRBD1	TRBV6-1	TRBJ1-1	CASSGDRETEAFF	TGTGCCAGCAGCGGGGACAGGGAAACTGAAGCTTTCTTT
few	NA	TRBV19	TRBJ2-1	CASLNKGTSYNEQFF	TGTGCCAGCCTCAACAAGGGGACTTCCTACAATGAGCAGTTCTTC
NA	NA	TRBV5-1	TRBJ2-1	CASSLDLNNEQFF	TGCGCCAGCAGCTTGGACCTCAACAATGAGCAGTTCTTC
NA	TRBD2	TRBV28	TRBJ2-7	CASLSTGTTSYEQYF	TGTGCCAGCCTCTCTACCGGGACTACCTCCTACGAGCAGTACTTC
NA	NA	TRBV11-2	TRBJ1-2	CASSLAGRNYGYTF	TGTGCCAGCAGCTTAGCCGGACGTAACTATGGCTACACCTTC
many	TRBD1	TRBV6-5	TRBJ1-5	CASSYPPQTGRNQPQHF	TGTGCCAGCAGTTACCCCCCACAGACAGGGAGGAATCAGCCCCAGCATTTT
few	NA	TRBV6-2/TRBV6-3	TRBJ1-1	CASSYGKAGLNTEAFF	TGTGCCAGCAGTTACGGGAAGGCCGGCTTGAACACTGAAGCTTTCTTT
many	NA	TRBV10-3	TRBJ2-3	CAISESTQRATDTQYF	TGTGCCATCAGTGAGTCGACTCAGCGGGCCACAGATACGCAGTATTTT
NA	TRBD1	TRBV29-1	TRBJ2-5	CSSRQGASQETQYF	TGCAGCTCTAGACAGGGGGCGAGTCAAGAGACCCAGTACTTC
NA	TRBD1	TRBV7-2	TRBJ1-2	CASSLGLMGQGKSYTF	TGTGCCAGCAGCTTAGGATTGATGGGACAGGGAAAATCCTACACCTTC
many	NA	TRBV6-5	TRBJ1-3	CASSYDGQTSGNTIYF	TGTGCCAGCAGTTACGACGGACAGACCTCTGGAAACACCATATATTTT
NA	TRBD1	TRBV2	TRBJ2-5	CASRDRGGETQYF	TGTGCCAGCAGGGACAGGGGCGGAGAGACCCAGTACTTC
few	NA	TRBV5-1	TRBJ1-1	CASSLPPEAAFLTEAFF	TGCGCCAGCAGCTTGCCCCCAGAGGCAGCCTTCCTCACTGAAGCTTTCTTT
few	NA	TRBV6-6	TRBJ1-6	CATSTRNSPLHF	TGTGCCACCTCAACCCGTAATTCACCCCTCCACTTT
NA	NA	TRBV29-1	TRBJ1-4	CSVEGARQTGNEKLFF	TGCAGCGTTGAAGGGGCCCGGCAGACGGGGAATGAAAAACTGTTTTTT
few	TRBD2	TRBV5-1	TRBJ2-2	CASSLGLAGNTGELFF	TGCGCCAGCAGCTTAGGACTAGCGGGGAACACCGGGGAGCTGTTTTTT
many	NA	TRBV5-1	TRBJ1-6	CASSPQGSNSPLHF	TGCGCCAGCAGCCCGCAGGGGAGTAATTCACCCCTCCACTTT
many	TRBD1	TRBV20-1	TRBJ2-3	CSALTGGGDTQYF	TGCAGTGCCCTGACAGGGGGTGGAGATACGCAGTATTTT
many	NA	TRBV12-3/TRBV12-4	TRBJ2-5	CASSLGASRETQYF	TGTGCCAGCAGTTTAGGGGCCAGCCGGGAGACCCAGTACTTC
many	TRBD1	TRBV20-1	TRBJ1-1	CSAGTWTGGNPEAFF	TGCAGTGCTGGAACGTGGACAGGGGGTAACCCTGAAGCTTTCTTT
many	TRBD1	TRBV2	TRBJ1-4	CASRDRENEKLFF	TGTGCCAGCAGGGACAGGGAGAACGAAAAACTGTTTTTT
many	NA	TRBV6-5	TRBJ1-1	CASSYQTRAEAFF	TGTGCCAGCAGTTACCAAACAAGAGCTGAAGCTTTCTTT
few	TRBD1	TRBV18	TRBJ1-1	CASSLGTVSGVEAFF	TGTGCCAGCTCACTTGGGACAGTCAGTGGGGTTGAAGCTTTCTTT
few	NA	TRBV6-1	TRBJ2-7	CASSSTGAGEQYF	TGTGCCAGCTCCTCCACAGGGGCGGGGGAGCAGTACTTC
many	NA	TRBV7-2	TRBJ1-1	CASSFSANAGTEAFF	TGTGCCAGCAGCTTTAGCGCAAACGCGGGCACTGAAGCTTTCTTT
many	TRBD1	TRBV27	TRBJ2-1	CASSGDSSYNEQFF	TGTGCCAGCAGTGGGGACAGCTCCTACAATGAGCAGTTCTTC